The 5 T cell receptor beta chains in this list originate from one sample, sequenced in a study of molecular identifiers for immune sequencing clone quantification. TCRdb processed the PCR reads anew with MiXCR; each CDR3 protein has one entry. This table has approximately 97,000 distinct CDR3 sequences, approximately 24% appearing once. The sequencing input was naive CD8+ T cells from blood, with Jurkat cell RNA spiked in. Subset indicated: FACS-sorted CD8+CD4-CCR7+CD45RA+ naive T cells. The receptors were gathered from a human donor in good health. Some libraries in this study had Jurkat cell RNA spiked in.

This clonotype showed up just a few times. This chain links TRBV2 with TRBJ2-7; 12 bases are shared with TRBD1. Losses at the gene ends were 3 bases for V and 5 bases for J; bases not matched to a gene: 5. The CDR3 runs to 15 residues. CDR1 is SNHLY and CDR2 is FYNNEI in the germline V gene. The chain's CDR3 is CASSDGTGGFHEQYF. DNA for the CDR3: TGTGCCAGCAGTGACGGGACAGGGGGCTTCCACGAGCAGTACTTC.

This chain joins TRBV27 and TRBJ2-7; D assignment may be TRBD1 or TRBD2 (5 bases each). The V gene's germline CDR1 is MNHEY and CDR2 SMNVEV (reference sequence). The CDR3 is made up of 13 amino acids. The ends were cut back, 3 bases at V and 4 bases at J, with 10 bases in the middle. The CDR3 coding sequence is TGTGCCAGCAGTTTTGAGGGGCCTTACGAGCAGTACTTC. This codes for CASSFEGPYEQYF.

The sample holds many counts of this clonotype. This chain joins TRBV27 and TRBJ1-1; no firm D call. This CDR3 region has 13 residues. V gave up 2 bases and J gave up 2 bases, with 6 bases separating them. Germline V gene lookup returns CDR1 MNHEY and CDR2 SMNVEV (reference sequence). CDR3 protein: CASSLGRNTEAFF. The CDR3 coding sequence is TGTGCCAGCAGTTTAGGCAGAAACACTGAAGCTTTCTTT.

With respect to this clonotype: A much larger clone lies a single base off, so this may be a read error. The rearrangement uses TRBV20-1 and TRBJ2-3, with 8 bases fitting TRBD2. CDR1 DFQATT and CDR2 SNEGSKA come from the germline V gene (reference sequence). This CDR3 is 14 amino acids long. CDR3: CGARGGPYTDTQYF. The CDR3 region has the DNA TGCGGTGCCCGCGGGGGGCCCTACACAGATACGCAGTATTTT.

This clonotype has just a few counts. This may be a read error: a much more frequent sequence differs by one nucleotide. The J gene is TRBJ2-6, the V gene TRBV12-3 or TRBV12-4; 8 bases fit TRBD1. V gave up 7 bases and J gave up 4 bases; unmatched junction bases: 9. The CDR3 sequence is 16 residues long. CDR3 in DNA: TGTGCCAGCAACACCCGGACAGGGAGCGGGGCCAACGTCCTGACTTTC. It yields the protein CASNTRTGSGANVLTF.